The clone carrying this T cell receptor (beta chain) was picked up a small number of times. The antigen is undetermined. V lost 0 bases and J lost 7, with 7 bases in between. This CDR3 is 14 amino acids long. Looked up from germline, CDR1 is MNHNS and CDR2 is SASEGT. The data were obtained in a study of beta chain features in type 1 diabetes. Study overall: Sorted cells, about 98,000,000 in number, were examined across all samples.

Expressed TCRB transcripts were sequenced because the isolated RNA had all been reverse transcribed beforehand. The table came from immunoSEQ multiplex PCR; TCRdb's copy has only in-frame clones and leaves some out. This sample yields almost 350,000 clones, of which about a tenth are seen a single time; more than 0.8% belongs to the top ten. Study results and caveats: Type 1 diabetes patients had moderately but significantly shorter TCRB CDR3s in all four CD4+ subsets.

The sequence was obtained from a man younger than 40 with type 1 diabetes. The chain carries TRBV6-1 and TRBJ1-6; D not resolved. Material for sequencing was central memory CD4+ T cells from blood. In nucleotides, the CDR3 is TGTGCCAGCAGTGAAGCAGGAGGGAATTCACCCCTCCACTTT. This codes for CASSEAGGNSPLHF.